These 18 T cell receptor beta chains were all obtained from the same sample, sequenced in a study of regulatory T cells in long-lasting Graves disease. Library construction for TCR beta used iRepertoire HTBI primers and Arm-PCR of CDR3 regions. MiXCR was run by TCRdb on the multiplex PCR reads, yielding one entry per CDR3 protein. Of around 480,000 distinct CDR3 sequences listed, roughly 17% are singletons. The sample's time point: newly diagnosed GD, antithyroid drugs for less than 3 months. PBMC-derived RNA was used for the TCR library. The sample was also reused in another study, on T cells in Graves' hyperthyroidism and ophthalmopathy.

Source: peripheral blood mononuclear cells (PBMCs), taken at new diagnosis, from a patient treated with antithyroid drugs. These receptors were obtained from a man aged 35 to 55 with Graves disease.

Ten or more counts support this clonotype. The rearrangement uses TRBV6-2 or TRBV6-3 and TRBJ2-7, with 10 bases identical to TRBD2. Trimming removed 5 bases from V and 2 bases from J; junction bases left unmatched: 12. Per the germline V gene, CDR1 is MNHEY and CDR2 is SVGEGT. The CDR3 runs to 17 residues. The CDR3: CASSATIGLAEPYEQYF. In DNA form, the CDR3 reads TGTGCCAGCAGTGCAACCATCGGACTAGCGGAACCCTACGAGCAGTACTTC.

This clonotype has only a few counts. V usage is TRBV25-1 and J usage is TRBJ2-7; D call uncertain. The V end lost 3 bases, the J end lost 0 bases, and 12 bases lay between the germline ends. Germline V lookup: CDR1 MGHDK, CDR2 SYGVNS. This CDR3 contains 15 residues. CDR3 coding DNA: TGTGCCAGCAGTGATCCAGGCATAAGCTCCTACGAGCAGTACTTC. This sequence encodes CASSDPGISSYEQYF.

This clonotype has a count of ten or more. This chain uses TRBV7-9 with TRBJ2-3; 10 bases are shared with TRBD1. CDR3 length equals 15 residues. CDR1 is SEHNR, CDR2 FQNEAQ, per germline (reference sequence). J lost 4 bases, V lost 1 base, and 2 bases had no gene match. In DNA, the CDR3 is TGTGCCAGCAGCTTAGAAGGACAGGGGGCAGATACGCAGTATTTT. This encodes CASSLEGQGADTQYF.

V gene TRBV20-1 combines with J gene TRBJ2-1, with a tentative D call TRBD1 (5 bases). Trimming shortened V by 8 bases and J by 0 bases, and 11 bases separated the two germline ends. The CDR3 spans 13 residues. Germline CDR1 reads DFQATT; CDR2 reads SNEGSKA (reference sequence). For the CDR3, the DNA is TGCAGTACAACAGGTAGCTCCTACAATGAGCAGTTCTTC. This codes for CSTTGSSYNEQFF.

The chain uses TRBV6-2 or TRBV6-3 and TRBJ2-1; 10 nucleotides agree with TRBD1. The CDR3 has 14 residues. Germline CDR1 and CDR2: MNHEY and SVGEGT. After removal of 10 bases from V and 8 bases from J, the junction contained 11 bases not matched to a gene. This CDR3 reads CAIDSGQGIDEQFF. The CDR3 DNA reads as TGTGCCATCGACTCGGGACAGGGGATCGATGAGCAGTTCTTC.

This clonotype appeared many times. This rearrangement joins TRBV9 to TRBJ1-2; tentative D call: TRBD1 (5 bases). Per the germline V gene, CDR1 is SGDLS and CDR2 is YYNGEE. V was clipped by 0 bases and J by 4 bases, with 13 bases between them. There are 15 residues in the CDR3. The CDR3 DNA reads TGTGCCAGCAGCGTAGTTCAGGGACTTGGCTATGGCTACACCTTC. Its translation: CASSVVQGLGYGYTF.

This clonotype occurred a few times. The chain joins TRBV5-5 to TRBJ1-5; 7 nucleotides match TRBD1. Germline CDR1 and CDR2: SGHKS and YYEKEE (reference sequence). This CDR3 is 16 amino acids long. After removal of 0 bases from V and 0 bases from J, the junction contained 3 bases not matched to a gene. Here the CDR3 DNA reads TGTGCCAGCAGCTTGGAGGGACAGTATAGCAATCAGCCCCAGCATTTT. Residues: CASSLEGQYSNQPQHF.

This clonotype came up many times. The chain combines TRBV10-3 with TRBJ2-7; 12 bases map to TRBD2. Germline trimming cut 3 bases from V and 0 bases from J; bases unmatched to any gene: 6. Germline values: CDR1 ENHRY, CDR2 SYGVKD. The CDR3 sequence is 17 residues long. The CDR3 DNA sequence: TGTGCCATCAGTGATTTCGGGACTAGCGGGCCCTCCTACGAGCAGTACTTC. Translating it yields CAISDFGTSGPSYEQYF.

The sample holds many counts of this clonotype. CDR3 DNA: TGTGCCAGCAGCCCCAAACTAGCGGGAAACACCTACGAGCAGTACTTC. Amino acids: CASSPKLAGNTYEQYF. The gene calls are TRBV5-8 and TRBJ2-7; 10 nucleotides agree with TRBD2. Germline CDR1 SGHTS, CDR2 YDEGEE. Losses at the gene ends were 4 bases for V and 2 bases for J; bases not matched to a gene: 9. The CDR3 extends over 16 amino acids.

CDR3 region: CSADTANEKLFF. In DNA form, the CDR3 reads TGCAGTGCAGACACAGCTAATGAAAAACTGTTTTTT. This chain links TRBV20-1 with TRBJ1-4; D gene uncertain. Trimming stripped 6 bases from V and 3 bases from J, with 8 bases between. CDR3 size: 12 residues. The germline CDR1 and CDR2 sequences are DFQATT and SNEGSKA (reference sequence).

The chain links TRBV6-2 or TRBV6-3 to TRBJ2-3; the D is unclear. The CDR3 has 14 amino acids. In germline, CDR1 is MNHEY, CDR2 SVGEGT. V was cut by 0 bases and J by 3 bases, with 7 bases left in between. The CDR3 nucleotides are TGTGCCAGCAGTTACTCCGATGGAACAGATACGCAGTATTTT. It encodes CASSYSDGTDTQYF.

This clonotype appeared a few times. The CDR3 DNA sequence: TGTGCCAGCAGCCGAGGGACTAGCGGGAGGGATTTCTCAGATACGCAGTATTTT. Translated, it gives CASSRGTSGRDFSDTQYF. The chain combines TRBV4-2 with TRBJ2-3, with 16 positions matching TRBD2. V gave up 4 bases and J gave up 4 bases; unmatched junction bases: 8. Germline CDR1 LGHNA, CDR2 YNFKEQ. The CDR3 runs 18 residues.

The V and J genes are TRBV9 and TRBJ1-5, with 12 bases that match TRBD1. This CDR3 is built from 15 residues. Losses at the gene ends were 4 bases for V and 6 bases for J; bases not matched to a gene: 5. Germline values: CDR1 SGDLS, CDR2 YYNGEE. The CDR3 coding sequence is TGTGCCAGCAGCCAAGGGACAGGGGGCGGTCAGCCCCAGCATTTT. Protein product: CASSQGTGGGQPQHF.

The sample holds many counts of this clonotype. The V and J genes are TRBV11-3 and TRBJ2-1, with 13 bases identical to TRBD2. V was clipped by 6 bases and J by 8 bases; unmatched bases: 7. CDR1 is SGHNT, CDR2 YENEEA, per germline. The CDR3 loop spans 15 amino acids. CDR3 bases: TGTGCCAGCAGTGCCCGGACTAGCGGGAGCGATGAGCAGTTCTTC. Amino acid sequence: CASSARTSGSDEQFF.

This clonotype was found many times. The J gene is TRBJ1-6, the V gene TRBV12-3 or TRBV12-4; D gene unclear. V lost 3 bases and J lost 9, with 12 bases in between. The CDR3 loop spans 14 amino acids. The CDR3 protein is CASSLSGVGSPLHF. In nucleotides, the CDR3 is TGTGCCAGCAGTTTGTCCGGGGTTGGTTCACCCCTCCACTTT.

This clonotype was recorded many times. The chain is built from TRBV12-3 or TRBV12-4 and TRBJ2-3; perhaps D is TRBD1 or TRBD2 (6 bases each). The CDR3 contains 16 residues. Trimming took 5 bases from V and 4 from J, leaving 19 bases between them. CDR3 protein: CASSITQGGSADTQYF. The DNA of the CDR3 is TGTGCCAGCAGTATTACACAGGGAGGTAGCGCAGATACGCAGTATTTT.

V usage is TRBV6-1 and J usage is TRBJ1-1, with D unclear. Germline CDR1 is MNHNS and CDR2 is SASEGT. Deletions cut 2 bases from V and 8 bases from J, with 18 bases between. The CDR3 totals 15 residues. This CDR3 is CASSETPDGSSEAFF. CDR3 DNA: TGTGCCAGCAGTGAAACCCCTGACGGATCCTCCGAAGCTTTCTTT.

This clonotype was observed a few times. The rearrangement links TRBV12-3 or TRBV12-4 to TRBJ1-1; weak D call: TRBD1 (6 bases). CDR3 size: 15 residues. The germline V and J ends were trimmed by 7 bases and 5 bases, with 20 bases remaining between them. CDR3 amino acids: CASTPDGGRRTEAFF. Written as DNA, the CDR3 is TGTGCCAGCACCCCTGATGGGGGGCGCAGGACTGAAGCTTTCTTT.